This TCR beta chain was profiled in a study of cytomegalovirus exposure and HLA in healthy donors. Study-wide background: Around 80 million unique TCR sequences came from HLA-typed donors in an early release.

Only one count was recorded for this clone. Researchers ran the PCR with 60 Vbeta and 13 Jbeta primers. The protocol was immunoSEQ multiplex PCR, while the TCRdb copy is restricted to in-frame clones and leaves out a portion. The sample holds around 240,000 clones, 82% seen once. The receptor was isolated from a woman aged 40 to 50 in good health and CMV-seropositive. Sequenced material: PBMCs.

CDR3 bases: TGTGCCAGCAGCCAAGATGTGGCTAATGAGCAGTTCTTC. This translates into CASSQDVANEQFF. The V call is TRBV14, the J call TRBJ2-1, with D uncertain. This CDR3 region has 13 residues. The germline V and J ends were trimmed by 0 bases and 7 bases, with 7 bases remaining between them. Per germline, CDR1 SGHDN and CDR2 FVKESK.